The rows below give T cell receptor beta chains drawn from one sample of a study of Ad26.COV2.S vaccination and SARS-CoV-2 variants. TCRdb's table, derived via immunoSEQ multiplex PCR, lists solely in-frame clones and lacks some. In the table there are about 320,000 clones, around 83% of which are singletons. Sequenced here: peripheral blood, sampled in a trial of Ad26.COV2.S vaccine versus placebo. Source of these receptors: a person aged 18-65 years who received the Ad26.COV2.S COVID-19 vaccine or a placebo. Both conserved end residues are part of each CDR3. Fields, in order: V gene, CDR3 protein.

V gene: TRBV5-4; CDR3 protein: CASSSTGTNEQFF
V gene: TRBV14; CDR3 protein: CASSQVMYTENTEAFF
V gene: TRBV6-1; CDR3 protein: CASSEVHFSGNTIYF
V gene: TRBV29-1; CDR3 protein: CSVESGLRTEAFF
V gene: TRBV6-5; CDR3 protein: CASSSSGTGRVGGYTF
V gene: TRBV28; CDR3 protein: CASLDGNYGYTF
V gene: TRBV9; CDR3 protein: CASSVGSAGETQYF
V gene: TRBV5-1; CDR3 protein: CASTRTSQETQYF
V gene: TRBV29-1; CDR3 protein: CSGDEQNEQFF
V gene: TRBV7-2; CDR3 protein: CASSFRLNQPQHF
V gene: TRBV18; CDR3 protein: CASSPGINNNEQFF
V gene: TRBV7-2; CDR3 protein: CASSLVQGDNQPQHF
V gene: TRBV6-4; CDR3 protein: CASSPWSNTDTQYF
V gene: TRBV7-8; CDR3 protein: CASSLMSYPSPLGNGYGYTF
V gene: TRBV7-8; CDR3 protein: CASSLETRALNTEAFF
V gene: TRBV4-3; CDR3 protein: CASSQDLSSDGDTEAFF
V gene: TRBV4-1; CDR3 protein: CASSRTDQRNTEAFF
V gene: TRBV5-5; CDR3 protein: CASSLGQFLNYGYTF
V gene: TRBV7-2; CDR3 protein: CASSLGGEGFYEQYF
V gene: TRBV19; CDR3 protein: CASRQGLAGGRGRYNEQFF
V gene: TRBV25-1; CDR3 protein: CASSAFGGGRVPEAFF
V gene: TRBV3-1/TRBV3-2; CDR3 protein: CASSQEMRSGYTF
V gene: TRBV6-5; CDR3 protein: CASSWGSTDTQYF